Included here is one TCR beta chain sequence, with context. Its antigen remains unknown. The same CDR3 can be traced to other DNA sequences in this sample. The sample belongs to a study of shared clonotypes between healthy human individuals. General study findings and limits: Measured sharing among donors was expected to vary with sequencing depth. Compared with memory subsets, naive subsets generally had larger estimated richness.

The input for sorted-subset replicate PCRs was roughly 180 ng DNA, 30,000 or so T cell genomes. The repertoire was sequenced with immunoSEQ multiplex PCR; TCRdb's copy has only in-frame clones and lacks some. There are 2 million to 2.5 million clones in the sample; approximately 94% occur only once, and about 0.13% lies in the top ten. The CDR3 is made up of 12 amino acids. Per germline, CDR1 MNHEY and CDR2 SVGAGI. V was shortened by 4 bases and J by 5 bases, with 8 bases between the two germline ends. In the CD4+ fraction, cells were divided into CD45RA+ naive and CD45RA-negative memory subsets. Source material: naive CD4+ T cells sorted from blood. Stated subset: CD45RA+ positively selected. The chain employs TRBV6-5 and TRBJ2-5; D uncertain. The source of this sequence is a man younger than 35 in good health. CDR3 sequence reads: CASSSTGETQYF. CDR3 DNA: TGTGCCAGCAGTTCTACTGGGGAGACCCAGTACTTC.